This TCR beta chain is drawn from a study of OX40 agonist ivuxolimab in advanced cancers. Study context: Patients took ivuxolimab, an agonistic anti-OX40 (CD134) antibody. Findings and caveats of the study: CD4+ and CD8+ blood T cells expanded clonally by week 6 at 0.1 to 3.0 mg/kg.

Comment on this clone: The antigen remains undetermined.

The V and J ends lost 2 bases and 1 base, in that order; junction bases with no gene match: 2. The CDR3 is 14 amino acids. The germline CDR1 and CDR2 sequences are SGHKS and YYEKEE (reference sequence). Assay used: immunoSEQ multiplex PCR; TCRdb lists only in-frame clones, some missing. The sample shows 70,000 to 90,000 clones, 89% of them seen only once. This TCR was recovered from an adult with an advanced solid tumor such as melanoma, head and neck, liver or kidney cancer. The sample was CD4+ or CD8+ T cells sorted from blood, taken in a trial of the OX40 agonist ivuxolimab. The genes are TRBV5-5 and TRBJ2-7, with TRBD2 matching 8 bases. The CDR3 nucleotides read TGTGCCAGCAGCTTAGCGGGAGAGTCCTACGAGCAGTACTTC. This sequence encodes CASSLAGESYEQYF.